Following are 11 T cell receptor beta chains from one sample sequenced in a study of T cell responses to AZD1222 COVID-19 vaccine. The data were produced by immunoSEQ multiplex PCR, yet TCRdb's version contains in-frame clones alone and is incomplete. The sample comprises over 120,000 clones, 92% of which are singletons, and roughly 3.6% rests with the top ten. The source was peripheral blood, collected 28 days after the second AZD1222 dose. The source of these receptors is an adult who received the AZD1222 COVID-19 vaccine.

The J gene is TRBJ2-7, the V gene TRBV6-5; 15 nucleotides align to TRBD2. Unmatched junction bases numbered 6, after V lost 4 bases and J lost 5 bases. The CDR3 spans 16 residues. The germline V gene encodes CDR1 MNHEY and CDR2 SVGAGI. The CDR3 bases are TGTGCCAGCAGTTTGGGACTAGCGGGAGGTCGTCACGAGCAGTACTTC. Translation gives CASSLGLAGGRHEQYF.

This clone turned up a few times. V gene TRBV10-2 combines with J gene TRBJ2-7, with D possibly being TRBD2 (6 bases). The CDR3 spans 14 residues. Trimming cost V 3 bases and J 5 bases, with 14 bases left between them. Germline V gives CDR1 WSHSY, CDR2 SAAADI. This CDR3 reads CASSEEGLRNEQYF. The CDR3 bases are TGCGCCAGCAGTGAAGAGGGACTGCGAAACGAGCAGTACTTC.

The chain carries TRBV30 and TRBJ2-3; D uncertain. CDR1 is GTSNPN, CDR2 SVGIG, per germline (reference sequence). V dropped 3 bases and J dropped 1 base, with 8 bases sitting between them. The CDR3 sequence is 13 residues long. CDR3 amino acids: CAWRLKGTDTQYF. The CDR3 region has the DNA TGTGCCTGGAGGTTAAAGGGCACAGATACGCAGTATTTT.

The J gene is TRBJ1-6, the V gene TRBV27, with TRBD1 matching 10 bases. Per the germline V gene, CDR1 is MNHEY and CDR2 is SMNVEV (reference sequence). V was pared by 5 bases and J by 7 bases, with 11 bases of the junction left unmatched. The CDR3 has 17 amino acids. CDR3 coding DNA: TGTGCCAGCAGTGGACGGGACAGGGGTGGCCCGAATTCACCCCTCCACTTT. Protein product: CASSGRDRGGPNSPLHF.

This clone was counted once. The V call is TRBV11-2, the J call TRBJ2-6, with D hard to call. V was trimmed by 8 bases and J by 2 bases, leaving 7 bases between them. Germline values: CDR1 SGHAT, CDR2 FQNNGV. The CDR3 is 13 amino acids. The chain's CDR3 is CASGAAGANVLTF. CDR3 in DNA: TGTGCCAGCGGCGCGGCTGGGGCCAACGTCCTGACTTTC.

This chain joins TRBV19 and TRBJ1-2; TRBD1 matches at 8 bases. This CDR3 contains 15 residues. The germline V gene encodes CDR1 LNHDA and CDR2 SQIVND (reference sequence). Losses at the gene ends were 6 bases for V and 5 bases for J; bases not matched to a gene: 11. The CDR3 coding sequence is TGTGCCAGTAGAAGAGAAGCCAGGGGGCTATATGGCTACACCTTC. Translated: CASRREARGLYGYTF.

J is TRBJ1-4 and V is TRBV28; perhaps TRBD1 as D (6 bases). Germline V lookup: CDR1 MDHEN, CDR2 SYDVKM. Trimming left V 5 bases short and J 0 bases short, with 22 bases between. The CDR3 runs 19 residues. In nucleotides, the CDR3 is TGTGCCAGCAGTCCAAGGGACAATCCGGCGGCTGCAACTAATGAAAAACTGTTTTTT. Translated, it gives CASSPRDNPAAATNEKLFF.

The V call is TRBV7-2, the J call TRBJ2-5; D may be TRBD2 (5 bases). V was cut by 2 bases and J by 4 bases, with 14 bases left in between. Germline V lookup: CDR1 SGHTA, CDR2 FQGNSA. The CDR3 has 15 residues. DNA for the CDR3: TGTGCCAGCAGCTTAACTAGTGGGTTTTCAGAGACCCAGTACTTC. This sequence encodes CASSLTSGFSETQYF. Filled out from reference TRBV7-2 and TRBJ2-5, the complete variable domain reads GAGVSQSPSNKVTEKGKDVELRCDPISGHTALYWYRQSLGQGLEFLIYFQGNSAPDKSGLPSDRFSAERTGGSVSTLTIQRTQQEDSAVYLCASSLTSGFSETQYFGPGTRLLVL.

CDR3 DNA sequence: TGTGCCAGCAGCTCGGACGCGGAGGCGGAAAAACTGTTTTTT. Amino acid sequence: CASSSDAEAEKLFF. The chain combines TRBV7-8 with TRBJ1-4; D unclear. Germline CDR1 reads SGHVS; CDR2 reads FQNEAQ. This CDR3 region has 14 residues. Deletions cut 4 bases from V and 8 bases from J, with 14 bases between.

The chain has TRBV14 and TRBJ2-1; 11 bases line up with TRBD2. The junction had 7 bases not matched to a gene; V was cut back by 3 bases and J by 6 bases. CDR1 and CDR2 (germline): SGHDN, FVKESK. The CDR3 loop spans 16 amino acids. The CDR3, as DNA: TGTGCCAGCAGCCACCCACTAGCGGGAGAACGCAATGAGCAGTTCTTC. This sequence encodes CASSHPLAGERNEQFF.

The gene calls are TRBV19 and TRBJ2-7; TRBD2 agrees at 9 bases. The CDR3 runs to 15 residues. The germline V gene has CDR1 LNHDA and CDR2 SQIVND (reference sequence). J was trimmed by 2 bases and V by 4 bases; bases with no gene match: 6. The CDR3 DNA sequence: TGTGCCAGTAGTAGCTTGACTAGCGGAGCCTACGAGCAGTACTTC. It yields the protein CASSSLTSGAYEQYF.